This T cell receptor beta chain comes out of a study of human versus mouse CDR3 diversity and MHC coevolution. General study points: Mice had fewer CDR3 deletions and insertions than humans on average.

Cells were CD45RO-negative CD62L-positive naive CD4 T cells sorted from PBMCs. The data were produced by immunoSEQ multiplex PCR, yet TCRdb's version contains in-frame clones alone and is incomplete. Among around 77,000 clones listed, just under 95% were seen once. As regards this clone: Its antigen is not known.

The CDR3 runs to 21 residues. Trimming took 2 bases from V and 1 from J; bases not matched to a gene: 14. Germline values: CDR1 MGHRA, CDR2 YSYEKL. The clonotype comes from a person aged 25 to 69 in good health. What was sequenced was naive CD4+ T cells from blood. Subset of the sample: CD45RO-negative CD62L-positive naive CD4 T cells. J is TRBJ2-3 and V is TRBV4-1; TRBD2 matches 14 bases. This CDR3 is CASSQLFIRLAGGRGTDTQYF. In DNA, the CDR3 is TGCGCCAGCAGCCAACTATTCATCCGACTAGCGGGAGGGAGAGGCACAGATACGCAGTATTTT.